This T cell receptor (beta chain) appears in the sequencing data of a study of blood T cell repertoires in COVID-19. Germline CDR1 and CDR2: LGHNT and FRNRAP. The CDR3 totals 12 residues. V was trimmed by 1 base and J by 12 bases, leaving 13 bases between them. Measured with immunoSEQ multiplex PCR; TCRdb has only the in-frame clones, and not every one. This table has about 220,000 clones, around 90% appearing once. In terms of age and location, participants ranged from roughly 18 to 95 years and lived in about 25 US areas. The table lists this clone with a few counts. Sequences were obtained from PBMCs or T cells enriched from blood (not recorded which). This rearrangement joins TRBV12-5 to TRBJ2-7; TRBD1 might be the D (6 bases). This receptor was obtained from a woman aged 25 to 39 with acute COVID-19. The CDR3: CASGLGPQGLYF. The CDR3 DNA is TGTGCTAGTGGTTTGGGGCCACAGGGTTTGTACTTC. The variable domain in full, with the rest retrieved from reference TRBV12-5 and TRBJ2-7, is DARVTQTPRHKVTEMGQEVTMRCQPILGHNTVFWYRQTMMQGLELLAYFRNRAPLDDSGMPKDRFSAEMPDATLATLKIQPSEPRDSAVYFCASGLGPQGLYFGPGTRLTVT.